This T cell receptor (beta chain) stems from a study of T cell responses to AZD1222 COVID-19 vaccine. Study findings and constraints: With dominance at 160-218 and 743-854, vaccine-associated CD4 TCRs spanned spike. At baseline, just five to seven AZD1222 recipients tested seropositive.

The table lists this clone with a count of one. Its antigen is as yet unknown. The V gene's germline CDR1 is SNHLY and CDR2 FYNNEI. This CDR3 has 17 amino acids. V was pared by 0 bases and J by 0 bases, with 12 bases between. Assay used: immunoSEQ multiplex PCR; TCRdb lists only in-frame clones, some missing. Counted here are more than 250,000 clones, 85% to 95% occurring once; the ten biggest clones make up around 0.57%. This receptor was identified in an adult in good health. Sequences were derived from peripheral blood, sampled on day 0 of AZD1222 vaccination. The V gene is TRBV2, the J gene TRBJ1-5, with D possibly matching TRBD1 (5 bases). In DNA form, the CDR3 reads TGTGCCAGCAGTGAAGCGTGGGGGGTCGATAGCAATCAGCCCCAGCATTTT. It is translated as CASSEAWGVDSNQPQHF.